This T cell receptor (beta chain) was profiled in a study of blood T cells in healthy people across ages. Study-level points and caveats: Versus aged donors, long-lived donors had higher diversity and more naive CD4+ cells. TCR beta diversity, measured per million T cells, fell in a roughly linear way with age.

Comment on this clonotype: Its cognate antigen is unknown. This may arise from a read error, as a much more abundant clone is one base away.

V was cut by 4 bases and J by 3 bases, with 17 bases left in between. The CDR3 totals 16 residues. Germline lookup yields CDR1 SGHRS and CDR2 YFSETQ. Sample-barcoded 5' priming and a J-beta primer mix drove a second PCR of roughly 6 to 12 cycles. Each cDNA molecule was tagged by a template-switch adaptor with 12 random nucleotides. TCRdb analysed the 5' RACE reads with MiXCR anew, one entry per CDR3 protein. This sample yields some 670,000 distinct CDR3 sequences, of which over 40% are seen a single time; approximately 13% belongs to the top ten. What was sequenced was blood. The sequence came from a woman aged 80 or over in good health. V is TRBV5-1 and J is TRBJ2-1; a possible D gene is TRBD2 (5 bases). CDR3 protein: CASSAPESRDYNEQFF. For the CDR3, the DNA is TGCGCCAGCAGCGCACCCGAGAGCCGGGACTACAATGAGCAGTTCTTC.